This T cell receptor (beta chain) was captured by sequencing in a study of blood T cell repertoires in COVID-19 (dated by TCRdb to 2018 to 2021). Describing the broader study: Samples covering the acute and convalescent phases of COVID-19 were provided by collaborators in the United States, Italy and Spain. The prospective study material was composed of cDNA or gDNA derived from T cells, B-cell-depleted T cells, or PBMCs. HLA class I and class II types, where available, came from metadata supplied by the sample provider rather than from assay-based typing. Samples came from the ongoing ImmuneRACE study (first 160 participants) plus 1,254 subjects from 6 global collaborators. Nearly every sample came with metadata listing a de-identified subject ID, COVID-19 status, age in years and sex. The dataset comprised deeply sampled blood TCRbeta repertoires from subjects exposed to, actively infected with, or recovered from COVID-19. A freely available public database, intended as a resource for researchers studying the immune response to SARS-CoV-2, is where the repertoires were released. Summary of the overall study and its limitations: Clinical and demographic metadata were provided uncurated, with the amount varying by source and participant.

At one collaborating source in Seattle, patients were enrolled during active infection and were followed longitudinally through the course of disease. Each collaborating institution followed its own protocols to collect whole blood in K2EDTA tubes. For TCRbeta analysis, collaborators shipped samples in one of three forms: frozen whole blood, isolated PBMCs, or DNA extracted from either of those sample types. Remarks on this clone: Its antigen remains undetermined. No quality values exist for individual bases; no much larger clone is one base distant.

CDR1 and CDR2, looked up from the germline V gene, are MGHRA and YSYEKL. Reading from cysteine to phenylalanine, the CDR3 counts 17 amino acids. Of the read, only the CDR3 DNA is kept; its 51 bases are in frame from base 1. Germline trimming: 0 bases from V, 3 bases from J; junction bases outside gene matches: 8. TCRbeta CDR3 regions were amplified from genomic DNA by means of the immunoSEQ Assay, a bias-controlled multiplex PCR. In the paper's pipeline: The number of nucleated cells in each sample was estimated by amplification of reference gene primers within the assay. Sequence reads were collapsed and filtered to measure the absolute abundance of every unique TCRbeta CDR3 rearrangement. For each sample, productive Simpson clonality was calculated by taking the square root of Simpson's diversity index across productive rearrangements. TCRdb carries this immuneACCESS record with in-frame sequences only. Its versions omit some clonotypes, under half of them owing to an unresolved V gene in the studies checked, with the rest unexplained. The V and J calls and the clone size are those of that table, but D and trimming were determined from the DNA. The sample table records around 63,000 clones; roughly 83% of these occur just once. Around 16% of the sample goes to the ten largest clones.

The chain uses TRBV4-1 and TRBJ1-3; the junction holds 7 bases that match TRBD1. The TCR originated in a man between 60 and 75 years old with COVID-19, enrolled during active disease. Sequencing was performed on peripheral blood. The CDR3 here reads CASSQDTSRTGGNTIYF. The DNA sequence follows: TGCGCCAGCAGCCAAGATACAAGCCGGACAGGTGGAAACACCATATATTTT.